The subject of this entry is one T cell receptor beta chain. What it recognizes is unknown. Researchers ran the PCR with 60 Vbeta and 13 Jbeta primers. The method was immunoSEQ multiplex PCR; TCRdb's version includes in-frame clones alone and lacks a portion of them. Here the sample spans some 140,000 clones, roughly 77% being singletons. This specimen comes from a study of cytomegalovirus exposure and HLA in healthy donors. Study results and caveats: Fewer N-insertions than the 666-donor mean were reportedly shown by an Asian-associated ancestry cluster in a later analysis.

Trimming at V came to 6 bases and at J to 0 bases, leaving 6 bases not matched to a gene. Germline V gives CDR1 LNHDA, CDR2 SQIVND (reference sequence). The CDR3 length is 17 residues. This chain joins TRBV19 and TRBJ2-6, with 9 bases matching TRBD1. The source is a man younger than 45 in good health and CMV-seropositive. The sample comprised PBMCs. CDR3 sequence (DNA): TGTGCCAGTAGACCGGGACAGGGCAGCTCTGGGGCCAACGTCCTGACTTTC. Translated, it gives CASRPGQGSSGANVLTF.